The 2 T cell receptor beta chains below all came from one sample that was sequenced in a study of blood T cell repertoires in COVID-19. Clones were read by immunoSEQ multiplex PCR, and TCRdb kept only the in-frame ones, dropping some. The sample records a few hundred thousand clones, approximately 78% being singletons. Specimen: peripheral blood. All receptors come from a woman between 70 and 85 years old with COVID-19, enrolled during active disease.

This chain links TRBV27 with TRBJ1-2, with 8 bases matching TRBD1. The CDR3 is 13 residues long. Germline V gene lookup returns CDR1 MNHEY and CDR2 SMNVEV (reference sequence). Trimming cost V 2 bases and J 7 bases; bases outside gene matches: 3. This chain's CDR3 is CASSLDRGLGYTF. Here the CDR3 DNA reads TGTGCCAGCAGTTTAGACAGGGGCCTTGGCTACACCTTC.

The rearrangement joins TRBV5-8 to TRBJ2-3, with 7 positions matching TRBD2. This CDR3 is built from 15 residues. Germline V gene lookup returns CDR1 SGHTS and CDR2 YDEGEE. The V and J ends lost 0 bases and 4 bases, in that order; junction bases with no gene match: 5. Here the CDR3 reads CASSLGGRRSDTQYF. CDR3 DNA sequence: TGTGCCAGCAGCTTGGGCGGGAGAAGGTCAGATACGCAGTATTTT.